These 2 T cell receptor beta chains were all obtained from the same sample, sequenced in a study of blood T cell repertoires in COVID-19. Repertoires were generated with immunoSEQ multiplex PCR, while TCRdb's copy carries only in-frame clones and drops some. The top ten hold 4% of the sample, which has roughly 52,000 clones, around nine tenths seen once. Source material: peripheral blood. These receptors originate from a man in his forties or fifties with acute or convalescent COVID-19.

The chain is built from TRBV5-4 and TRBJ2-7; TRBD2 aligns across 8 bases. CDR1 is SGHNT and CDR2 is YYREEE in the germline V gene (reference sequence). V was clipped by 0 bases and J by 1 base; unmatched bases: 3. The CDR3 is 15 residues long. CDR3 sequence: CASSLGAGASYEQYF. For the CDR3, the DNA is TGTGCCAGCAGCTTGGGAGCGGGAGCTTCCTACGAGCAGTACTTC.

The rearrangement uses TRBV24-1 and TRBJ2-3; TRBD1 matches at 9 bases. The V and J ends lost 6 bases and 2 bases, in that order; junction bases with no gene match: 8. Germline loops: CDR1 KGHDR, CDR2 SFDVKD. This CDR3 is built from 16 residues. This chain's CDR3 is CATSLRDRDNTDTQYF. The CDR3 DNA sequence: TGTGCCACCAGTCTCCGGGACAGGGACAACACAGATACGCAGTATTTT.